This T cell receptor (beta chain) was found in a study of T cell responses to AZD1222 COVID-19 vaccine. V lost 1 base and J lost 7; bases outside the gene matches: 6. Germline V gene data show CDR1 as LNHNV and CDR2 as YYDKDF (reference sequence). The CDR3 runs to 15 residues. Method: immunoSEQ multiplex PCR; TCRdb's copy keeps in-frame clones and lacks some. The table includes 95,000 to 100,000 clones, roughly 90% detected once. Note on this clone: Its target is not known.

Overall study results and limits: Mapped onto spike, vaccine-associated CD4 TCRs spanned it and were dominant at 160-218 and 743-854. Only a handful of individuals given AZD1222 were seropositive at baseline.

The TCR comes from an adult in good health. The chain is built from TRBV15 and TRBJ1-4; 7 nucleotides match TRBD1. The source was peripheral blood, collected on day 0 of AZD1222 vaccination. CDR3 bases: TGTGCCACCAGCAGAGCGAGAGACAGGGCTGAAAAACTGTTTTTT. This encodes CATSRARDRAEKLFF.